Here is one T cell receptor beta chain with its context. This entry comes from a study of a mutant IDH1 vaccine in newly diagnosed glioma. Using immunoSEQ multiplex PCR, the repertoire was profiled, and TCRdb retains in-frame clones only, with some absent. The sample holds about 66,000 clones, about 86% seen once. Time point reported: baseline, week 1 (first vaccination visit). Treatment in this sample: pre-vaccination baseline after standard-of-care therapy. V lost 1 base to trimming and J lost 0 bases, with 7 bases between them. From germline, CDR1 is SGHAT and CDR2 FQNNGV. This CDR3 has 16 residues.

This sequence was found in a man aged 25-45 years with glioma. The chain has TRBV11-2 and TRBJ2-6; D gene unclear. The starting material was PBMCs, obtained from a glioma patient treated with radiotherapy, temozolomide or both. Here the CDR3 reads CASSLGRISGANVLTF. The CDR3 nucleotides read TGTGCCAGCAGCTTAGGAAGGATCTCTGGGGCCAACGTCCTGACTTTC.